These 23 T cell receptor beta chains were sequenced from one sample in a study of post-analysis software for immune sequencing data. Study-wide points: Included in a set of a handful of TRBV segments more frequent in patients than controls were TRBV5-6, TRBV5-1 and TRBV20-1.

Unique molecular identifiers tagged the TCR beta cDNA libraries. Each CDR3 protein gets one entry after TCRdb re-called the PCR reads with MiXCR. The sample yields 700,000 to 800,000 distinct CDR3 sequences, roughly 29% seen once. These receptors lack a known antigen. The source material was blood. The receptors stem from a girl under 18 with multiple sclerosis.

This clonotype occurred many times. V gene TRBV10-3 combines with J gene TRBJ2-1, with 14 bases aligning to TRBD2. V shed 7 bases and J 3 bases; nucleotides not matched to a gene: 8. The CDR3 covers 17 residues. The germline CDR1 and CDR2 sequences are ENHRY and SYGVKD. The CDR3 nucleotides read TGTGCCATCATGGGGACTAGCGGGAGCGCGAACTACAATGAGCAGTTCTTC. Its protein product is CAIMGTSGSANYNEQFF.

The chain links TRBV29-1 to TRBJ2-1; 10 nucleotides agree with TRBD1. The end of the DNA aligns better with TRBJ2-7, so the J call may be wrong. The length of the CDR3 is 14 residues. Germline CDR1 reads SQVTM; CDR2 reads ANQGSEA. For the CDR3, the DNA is TGCAGCGTTGAGCGGGACAGGGGTTACAATGAGCAGTACTTC. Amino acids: CSVERDRGYNEQYF.

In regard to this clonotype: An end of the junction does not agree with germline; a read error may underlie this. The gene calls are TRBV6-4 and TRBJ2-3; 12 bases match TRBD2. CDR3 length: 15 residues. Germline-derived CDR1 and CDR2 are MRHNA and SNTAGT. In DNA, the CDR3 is TGTGACAGCAGTGAACTAGCGGGGGGTACAGATACGCAGTATTTT. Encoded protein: CDSSELAGGTDTQYF.

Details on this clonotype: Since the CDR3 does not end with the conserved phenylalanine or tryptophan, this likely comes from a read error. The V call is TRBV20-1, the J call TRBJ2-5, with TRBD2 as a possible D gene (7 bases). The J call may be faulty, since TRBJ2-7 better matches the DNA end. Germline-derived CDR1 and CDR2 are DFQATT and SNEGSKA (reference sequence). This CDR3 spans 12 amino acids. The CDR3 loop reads CSAGGGRREQYC. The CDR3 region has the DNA TGCAGTGCTGGGGGGGGCCGTCGCGAGCAGTACTGC.

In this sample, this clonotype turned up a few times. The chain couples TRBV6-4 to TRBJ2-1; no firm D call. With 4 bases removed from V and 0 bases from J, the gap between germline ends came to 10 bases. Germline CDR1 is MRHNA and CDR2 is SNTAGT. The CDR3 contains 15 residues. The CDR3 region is CASSGRATSYNEQFF. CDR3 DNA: TGTGCCAGCAGTGGTCGGGCCACCTCCTACAATGAGCAGTTCTTC.

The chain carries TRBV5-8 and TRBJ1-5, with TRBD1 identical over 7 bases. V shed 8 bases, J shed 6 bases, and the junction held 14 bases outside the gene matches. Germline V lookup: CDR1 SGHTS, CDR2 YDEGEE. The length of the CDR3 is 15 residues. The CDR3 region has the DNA TGTGCCAGTTCGACAGGGTTGGCGGTCGGTCAGCCCCAGCATTTT. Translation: CASSTGLAVGQPQHF.

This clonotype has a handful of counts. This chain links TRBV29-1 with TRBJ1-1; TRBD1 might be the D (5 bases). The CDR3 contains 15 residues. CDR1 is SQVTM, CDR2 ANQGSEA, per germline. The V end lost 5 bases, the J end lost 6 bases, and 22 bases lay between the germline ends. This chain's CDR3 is CSVTPSARVRAEAFF. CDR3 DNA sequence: TGCAGCGTTACCCCCTCCGCCAGGGTTAGGGCTGAAGCTTTCTTT.

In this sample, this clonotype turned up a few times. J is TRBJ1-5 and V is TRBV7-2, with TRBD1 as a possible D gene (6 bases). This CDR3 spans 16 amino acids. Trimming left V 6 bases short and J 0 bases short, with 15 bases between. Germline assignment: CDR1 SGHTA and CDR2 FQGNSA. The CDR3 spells CASSLGARGSNQPQHF. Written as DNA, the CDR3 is TGTGCCAGCAGTCTGGGGGCCAGGGGTAGCAATCAGCCCCAGCATTTT. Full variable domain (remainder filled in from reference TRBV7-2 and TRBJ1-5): GAGVSQSPSNKVTEKGKDVELRCDPISGHTALYWYRQSLGQGLEFLIYFQGNSAPDKSGLPSDRFSAERTGGSVSTLTIQRTQQEDSAVYLCASSLGARGSNQPQHFGDGTRLSIL.

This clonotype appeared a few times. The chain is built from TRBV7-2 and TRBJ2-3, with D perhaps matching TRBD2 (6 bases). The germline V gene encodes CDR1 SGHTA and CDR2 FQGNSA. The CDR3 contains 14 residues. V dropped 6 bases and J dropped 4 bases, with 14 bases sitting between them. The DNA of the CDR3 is TGTGCCAGCAGTCCGGGACTGCCTCCAGATACGCAGTATTTT. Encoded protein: CASSPGLPPDTQYF.

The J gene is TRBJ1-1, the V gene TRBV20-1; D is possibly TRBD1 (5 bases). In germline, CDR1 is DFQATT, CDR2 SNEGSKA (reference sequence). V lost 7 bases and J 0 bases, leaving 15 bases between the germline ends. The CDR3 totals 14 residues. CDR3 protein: CSVEQGTLNTEAFF. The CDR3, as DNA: TGCAGTGTAGAGCAGGGCACATTGAACACTGAAGCTTTCTTT.

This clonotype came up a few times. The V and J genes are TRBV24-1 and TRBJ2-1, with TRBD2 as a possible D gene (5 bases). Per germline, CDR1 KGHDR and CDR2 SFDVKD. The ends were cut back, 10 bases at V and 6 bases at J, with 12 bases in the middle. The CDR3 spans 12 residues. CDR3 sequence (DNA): TGTGCCACTGGGAGCTTCGGCAATGAGCAGTTCTTC. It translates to CATGSFGNEQFF.

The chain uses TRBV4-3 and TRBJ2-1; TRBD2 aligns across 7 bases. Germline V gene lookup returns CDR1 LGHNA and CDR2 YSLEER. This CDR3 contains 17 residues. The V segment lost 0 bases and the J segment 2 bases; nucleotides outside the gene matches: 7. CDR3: CASSQEAGADAYNEQFF. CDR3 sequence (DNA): TGCGCCAGCAGCCAAGAGGCGGGAGCTGACGCCTACAATGAGCAGTTCTTC.

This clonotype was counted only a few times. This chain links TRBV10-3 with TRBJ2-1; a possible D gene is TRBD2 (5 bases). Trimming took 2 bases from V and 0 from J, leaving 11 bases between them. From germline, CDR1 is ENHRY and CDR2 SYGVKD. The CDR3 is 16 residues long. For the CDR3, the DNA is TGTGCCATCAGTGAGCCGTGGAGGAGCTCCTACAATGAGCAGTTCTTC. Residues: CAISEPWRSSYNEQFF.

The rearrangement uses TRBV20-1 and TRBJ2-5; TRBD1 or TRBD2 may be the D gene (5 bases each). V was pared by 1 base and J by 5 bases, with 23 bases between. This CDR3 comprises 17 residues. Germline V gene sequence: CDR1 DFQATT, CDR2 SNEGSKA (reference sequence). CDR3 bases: TGCAGTGCTAGAGCCTCCGCCTGGGCGGGTGAGGGGGAGACCCAGTACTTC. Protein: CSARASAWAGEGETQYF.

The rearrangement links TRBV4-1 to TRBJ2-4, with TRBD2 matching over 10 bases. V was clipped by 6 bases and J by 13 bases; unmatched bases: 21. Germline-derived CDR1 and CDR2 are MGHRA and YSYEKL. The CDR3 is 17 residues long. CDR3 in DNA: TGCGCCAGCAGTCTCCGGACTAGCGGTAACTCCTACAATGAGCAGTACTTC. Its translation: CASSLRTSGNSYNEQYF.

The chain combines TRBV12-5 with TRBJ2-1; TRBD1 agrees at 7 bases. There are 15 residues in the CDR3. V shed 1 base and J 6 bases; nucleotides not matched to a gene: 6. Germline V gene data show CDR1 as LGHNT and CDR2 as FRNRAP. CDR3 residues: CASGLGGQKCNEQFF. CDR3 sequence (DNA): TGTGCTAGTGGTTTGGGGGGACAGAAGTGCAATGAGCAGTTCTTC.

The CDR3 bases are TGTGCCAGCAGCCAGAGCAACAGGCGAAATGAGCAGTTCTTC. This sequence encodes CASSQSNRRNEQFF. The chain recombines TRBV3-1 with TRBJ2-1, with a possible D match to TRBD1 (5 bases). The germline V gene encodes CDR1 LGHDT and CDR2 YNNKEL (reference sequence). CDR3 size: 14 residues. Trimming removed 3 bases from V and 7 bases from J, with 13 bases in between.

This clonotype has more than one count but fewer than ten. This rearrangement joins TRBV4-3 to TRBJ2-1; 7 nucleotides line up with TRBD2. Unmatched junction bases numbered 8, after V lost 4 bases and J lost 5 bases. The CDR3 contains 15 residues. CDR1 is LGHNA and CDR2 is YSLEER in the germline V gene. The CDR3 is CASSLVSGFHNEQFF. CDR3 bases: TGCGCCAGCAGCCTCGTTAGCGGGTTTCACAATGAGCAGTTCTTC.

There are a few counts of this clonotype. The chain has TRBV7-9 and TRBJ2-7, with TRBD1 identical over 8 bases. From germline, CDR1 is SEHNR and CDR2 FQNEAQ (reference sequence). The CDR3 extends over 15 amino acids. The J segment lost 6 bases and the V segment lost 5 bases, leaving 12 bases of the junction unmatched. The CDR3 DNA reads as TGTGCCAGCAGCAACTCCGGGACAGGACTTATCGAGCAGTACTTC. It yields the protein CASSNSGTGLIEQYF.

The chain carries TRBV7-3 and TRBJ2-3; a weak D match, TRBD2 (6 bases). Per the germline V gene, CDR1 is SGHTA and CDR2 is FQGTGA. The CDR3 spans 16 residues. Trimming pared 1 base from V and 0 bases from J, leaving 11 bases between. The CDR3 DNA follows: TGTGCCAGCAGCTTAATACCGGCGGGGAGCACAGATACGCAGTATTTT. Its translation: CASSLIPAGSTDTQYF. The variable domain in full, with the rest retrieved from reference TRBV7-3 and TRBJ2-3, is GAGVSQTPSNKVTEKGKYVELRCDPISGHTALYWYRQSLGQGPEFLIYFQGTGAADDSGLPNDRFFAVRPEGSVSTLKIQRTERGDSAVYLCASSLIPAGSTDTQYFGPGTRLTVL.

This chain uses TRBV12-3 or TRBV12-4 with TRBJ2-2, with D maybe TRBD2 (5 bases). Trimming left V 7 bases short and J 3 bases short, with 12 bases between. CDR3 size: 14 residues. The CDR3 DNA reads TGTGCCAGCACCCCGGACGGGGACACCGGGGAGCTGTTTTTT. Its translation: CASTPDGDTGELFF.

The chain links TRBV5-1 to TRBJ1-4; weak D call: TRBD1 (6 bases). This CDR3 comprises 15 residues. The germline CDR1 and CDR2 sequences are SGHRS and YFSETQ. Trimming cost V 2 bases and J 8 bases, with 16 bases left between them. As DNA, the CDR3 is TGCGCCAGCAGCTTCTCGGGGGGCGCGAACGAAAAACTGTTTTTT. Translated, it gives CASSFSGGANEKLFF.

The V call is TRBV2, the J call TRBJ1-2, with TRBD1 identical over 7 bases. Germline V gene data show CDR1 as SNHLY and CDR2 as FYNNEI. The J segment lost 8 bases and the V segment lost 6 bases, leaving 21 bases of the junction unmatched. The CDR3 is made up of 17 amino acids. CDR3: CASRRTGTDTSPGGYTF. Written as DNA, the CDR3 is TGTGCCAGCAGGCGCACCGGGACAGATACCTCTCCGGGGGGCTACACCTTC. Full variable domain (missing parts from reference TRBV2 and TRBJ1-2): EPEVTQTPSHQVTQMGQEVILRCVPISNHLYFYWYRQILGQKVEFLVSFYNNEISEKSEIFDDQFSVERPDGSNFTLKIRSTKLEDSAMYFCASRRTGTDTSPGGYTFGSGTRLTVV.